The 14 T cell receptor beta chains reported below all come from one sample, sequenced in a study of early T cells in non-severe SARS-CoV-2 infection. TCRdb re-called the 5' RACE reads through MiXCR, storing one row per CDR3 protein. The data show some 40,000 distinct CDR3 sequences, more than 9% seen once. The sample comprised whole blood. These receptors were collected from an adult who was a healthcare worker with PCR-confirmed SARS-CoV-2 infection or an uninfected control (not recorded which).

The chain combines TRBV15 with TRBJ1-2, with unresolved D. The length of the CDR3 is 14 residues. V lost 0 bases to trimming and J lost 4 bases, with 9 bases between them. Germline V gives CDR1 LNHNV, CDR2 YYDKDF (reference sequence). CDR3 sequence: CATSRDPIGYGYTF. CDR3 coding DNA: TGTGCCACCAGCAGAGACCCGATCGGCTATGGCTACACCTTC. The full variable domain, with the rest looked up from reference TRBV15 and TRBJ1-2, is DAMVIQNPRYQVTQFGKPVTLSCSQTLNHNVMYWYQQKSSQAPKLLFHYYDKDFNNEADTPDNFQSRRPNTSFCFLDIRSPGLGDTAMYLCATSRDPIGYGYTFGSGTRLTVV.

This clonotype has a handful of counts. The chain combines TRBV4-2 with TRBJ1-3; D is undetermined. Germline lookup yields CDR1 LGHNA and CDR2 YNFKEQ. CDR3 length: 17 amino acids. V was shortened by 3 bases and J by 1 base, with 16 bases between the two germline ends. Here the CDR3 reads CASSHDSLAGSGNTIYF. The CDR3 nucleotides read TGTGCCAGCAGCCATGACTCCCTCGCCGGATCTGGAAACACCATATATTTT.

This clonotype is classed as medium-sized. The V gene is TRBV6-2 or TRBV6-3, the J gene TRBJ2-3, with TRBD1 as a possible D gene (5 bases). Germline loops: CDR1 MNHEY, CDR2 SVGEGT. The CDR3 runs 13 residues. V was pared by 8 bases and J by 2 bases, with 11 bases between. The CDR3 protein is CASLGHTTDTQYF. DNA for the CDR3: TGTGCCAGCCTCGGACATACCACAGATACGCAGTATTTT.

Details on this clonotype: A much bigger clone sits one base away, suggesting this may be a read error. The chain employs TRBV6-2 or TRBV6-3 and TRBJ1-1; D gene ambiguous. The V gene lost 0 bases and the J gene lost 2 bases, with 16 bases spanning the gap. Germline V lookup: CDR1 MNHEY, CDR2 SVGEGT. The CDR3 spans 17 residues. DNA for the CDR3: TGTGCCAGCAGTTACTCGACGTCACGCAAGCCAAACACTGAAGCTTTCTTT. Translating it yields CASSYSTSRKPNTEAFF.

This clonotype was seen at least ten times. The chain recombines TRBV28 with TRBJ2-7, with D hard to call. From germline, CDR1 is MDHEN and CDR2 SYDVKM. This CDR3 is built from 11 residues. The V gene lost 7 bases and the J gene lost 5 bases, with 9 bases spanning the gap. The CDR3 spells CASNGLDEQYF. CDR3 sequence (DNA): TGTGCCAGCAATGGATTGGACGAGCAGTACTTC.

This clonotype has at least ten counts. The chain uses TRBV7-2 and TRBJ1-2; a weak D match, TRBD1 (5 bases). This CDR3 contains 15 residues. V was pared by 3 bases and J by 2 bases, with 13 bases between. From germline, CDR1 is SGHTA and CDR2 FQGNSA. DNA of the CDR3: TGTGCCAGCAGCTTGGCCCGGGGGATGAACTATGGCTACACCTTC. Translating it yields CASSLARGMNYGYTF.

The V gene is TRBV6-1, the J gene TRBJ2-7; D call uncertain. The V gene lost 3 bases and the J gene lost 3 bases, with 12 bases spanning the gap. The CDR3 covers 14 residues. Germline V lookup: CDR1 MNHNS, CDR2 SASEGT. The CDR3, as DNA: TGTGCCAGCAGTGAGTTTGTTGATAACTACGAGCAGTACTTC. This encodes CASSEFVDNYEQYF.

V and J are TRBV7-3 and TRBJ2-3, with TRBD1 as a possible D gene (5 bases). Germline CDR1 reads SGHTA; CDR2 reads FQGTGA. The CDR3 runs 12 residues. With 4 bases removed from V and 8 bases from J, the gap between germline ends came to 10 bases. The CDR3 sequence is CASSSDTSTQYF. CDR3 bases: TGTGCCAGCAGCTCGGACACGAGTACGCAGTATTTT.

This clonotype was observed at least ten times. The genes are TRBV3-1 and TRBJ2-3; D gene uncertain. Germline CDR1 is LGHDT and CDR2 is YNNKEL (reference sequence). V lost 5 bases and J 2 bases, leaving 2 bases between the germline ends. The CDR3 is 11 amino acids. The CDR3 coding sequence is TGTGCCAGCAGCGACACAGATACGCAGTATTTT. Translation gives CASSDTDTQYF.

The genes are TRBV28 and TRBJ1-1; 10 positions match TRBD1. Trimming took 6 bases from V and 4 from J; bases not matched to a gene: 11. This CDR3 region has 16 residues. Germline V gene lookup returns CDR1 MDHEN and CDR2 SYDVKM. The CDR3 region has the DNA TGTGCCAGCAGCTCACCCCGACAGGGGGCGAGCACTGAAGCTTTCTTT. Encoded protein: CASSSPRQGASTEAFF.

This clonotype showed up many times. For the CDR3, the DNA is TGCGCCAGCAGCCAAATAGGGGGAGATGGCTACACCTTC. Its translation: CASSQIGGDGYTF. The chain employs TRBV4-3 and TRBJ1-2; D may be TRBD1 (6 bases). Germline-derived CDR1 and CDR2 are LGHNA and YSLEER. Trimming took off 2 bases at V and 6 bases at J, with 10 bases between the two ends. This CDR3 spans 13 amino acids.

This clonotype has more than one count but fewer than ten. This chain joins TRBV7-8 and TRBJ2-1; 9 bases map to TRBD2. Per germline, CDR1 SGHVS and CDR2 FQNEAQ. The CDR3 length is 14 residues. The V gene end was trimmed by 0 bases and the J gene end by 9 bases; junction bases not matched to a gene: 3. CDR3 coding DNA: TGTGCCAGCAGCTTAGCGCGGGGGGGAGGTGAGCAGTTCTTC. It is translated as CASSLARGGGEQFF. The full variable domain, completed using reference TRBV7-8 and TRBJ2-1, is GAGVSQSPRYKVAKRGQDVALRCDPISGHVSLFWYQQALGQGPEFLTYFQNEAQLDKSGLPSDRFFAERPEGSVSTLKIQRTQQEDSAVYLCASSLARGGGEQFFGPGTRLTVL.

The chain carries TRBV6-5 and TRBJ2-1, with 10 bases identical to TRBD2. J gave up 7 bases and V 6 bases, and 15 bases lay outside the gene matches. The CDR3 totals 17 residues. Per the germline V gene, CDR1 is MNHEY and CDR2 is SVGAGI. The CDR3 is CASRRASGGLVSNEQFF. The CDR3 DNA sequence: TGTGCCAGCAGACGGGCTAGCGGGGGCCTTGTCTCTAATGAGCAGTTCTTC.

Ten or more counts support this clonotype. V and J are TRBV3-1 and TRBJ2-5; D is undetermined. The CDR3 totals 12 residues. The V gene lost 3 bases and the J gene lost 7 bases, with 9 bases spanning the gap. CDR1 and CDR2 (germline): LGHDT, YNNKEL (reference sequence). The CDR3 loop reads CASSQTKGTQYF. The CDR3 region has the DNA TGTGCCAGCAGCCAGACAAAGGGGACCCAGTACTTC.